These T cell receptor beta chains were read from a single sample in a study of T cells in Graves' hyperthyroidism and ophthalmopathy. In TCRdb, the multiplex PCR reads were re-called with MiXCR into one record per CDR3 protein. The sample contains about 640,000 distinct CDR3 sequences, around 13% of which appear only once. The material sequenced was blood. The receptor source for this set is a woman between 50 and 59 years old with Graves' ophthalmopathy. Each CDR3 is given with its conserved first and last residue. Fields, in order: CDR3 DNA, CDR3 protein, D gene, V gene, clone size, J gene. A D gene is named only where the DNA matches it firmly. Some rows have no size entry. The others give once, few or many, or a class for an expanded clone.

TGTGCCATCAGTGGGTACCGGGACATAGTCACAGATACGCAGTATTTT | CAISGYRDIVTDTQYF | - | TRBV10-3 | many | TRBJ2-3
TGTGCCTGGAGTGTGTTAGGTAGCACAGATACGCAGTATTTT | CAWSVLGSTDTQYF | - | TRBV30 | many | TRBJ2-3
TGCAGCGCTGCGCGGACAGCTAACACTGAAGCTTTCTTT | CSAARTANTEAFF | - | TRBV29-1 | many | TRBJ1-1
TGCGCCAGCAGCCAAGTCGTAGGGGGAGGTGTAAACGAGCAGTACTTC | CASSQVVGGGVNEQYF | - | TRBV4-3 | - | TRBJ2-7
TGTGCCAGTAATTGGCAAAATAGCAATCAGCCCCAGCATTTT | CASNWQNSNQPQHF | - | TRBV19 | few | TRBJ1-5
TGTGCCAGCAGCGACCTAGGGGGTTTTAACGAGCAGTACTTC | CASSDLGGFNEQYF | - | TRBV6-2/TRBV6-3 | few | TRBJ2-7
TGTGCCAGCGGCTGGGGGCAGGGACCACAAGAGACCCAGTACTTC | CASGWGQGPQETQYF | - | TRBV7-9 | - | TRBJ2-5
TGTGCCAGCTCGCGGGACAGACAAGAGACCCAGTACTTC | CASSRDRQETQYF | - | TRBV18 | many | TRBJ2-5
TGTGCCAGCAGTGAAAGGACAGTTTTGTACGAGCAGTACTTC | CASSERTVLYEQYF | - | TRBV2 | - | TRBJ2-7
TGTGCCACGAGACACAGGGCTAGCAATCAGCCCCAGCATTTT | CATRHRASNQPQHF | - | TRBV19 | - | TRBJ1-5
TGTGCCAGCAGTGAGAATGGGGGGAACACTGAAGCTTTCTTT | CASSENGGNTEAFF | - | TRBV6-2/TRBV6-3 | many | TRBJ1-1
TGTGCCAGCAGCTCCCCCCTAGCGCCCTACGAGCAGTACTTC | CASSSPLAPYEQYF | - | TRBV7-9 | once | TRBJ2-7
TGTGCTAGTGGTCCGGACGGGGGAGATACGCAGTATTTT | CASGPDGGDTQYF | - | TRBV12-5 | few | TRBJ2-3
TGTGCCAGCAGCTCACACAGGGGGCAGGGCAATGAGCAGTTCTTC | CASSSHRGQGNEQFF | TRBD1 | TRBV7-9 | many | TRBJ2-1
TGTGCCAGCAGTTTGACGAGCTCTGGGGCCAACGTCCTGACTTTC | CASSLTSSGANVLTF | - | TRBV28 | many | TRBJ2-6
TGTGCCACCAGTGATCCGCAAGGAGTCACCGACACCGGGGAGCTGTTTTTT | CATSDPQGVTDTGELFF | - | TRBV24-1 | few | TRBJ2-2
TGTGCCAGCAGTTACGGGATTGAAAACACCATATATTTT | CASSYGIENTIYF | - | TRBV12-3/TRBV12-4 | - | TRBJ1-3
TGTGCCAGCAGCGGGACCCCCTCCTACAATGAGCAGTTCTTC | CASSGTPSYNEQFF | - | TRBV7-3 | many | TRBJ2-1
TGTGCCAGCAGCTCATACGACAGACCGGGACTAGCGGGAGAGGTTGAGCAGTTCTTC | CASSSYDRPGLAGEVEQFF | TRBD2 | TRBV7-3 | - | TRBJ2-1
TGTGCCACCAGCAGACCGACAGGGGGCGGACGAACGCAGCCCCAGCATTTT | CATSRPTGGGRTQPQHF | TRBD1 | TRBV15 | few | TRBJ1-5
TGCAGCGTTGTTTACAATGAGCAGTTCTTC | CSVVYNEQFF | - | TRBV29-1 | - | TRBJ2-1
TGTGCCAGCAGTGAATTATGGGGGACGTCCTACAATGAGCAGTTCTTC | CASSELWGTSYNEQFF | - | TRBV25-1 | - | TRBJ2-1
TGTGCCAGCAGTTCCCCCGGGACAGGGTTTTACGAGCAGTACTTC | CASSSPGTGFYEQYF | TRBD1 | TRBV28 | many | TRBJ2-7
TGTGCCTGGAGTCGCAGGAACACTGAAGCTTTCTTT | CAWSRRNTEAFF | - | TRBV30 | many | TRBJ1-1
TGTGCCTCGGGCGGGAGGGCCTGGGAAGAGCAGTACTTC | CASGGRAWEEQYF | TRBD2 | TRBV2 | many | TRBJ2-7
TGTGCCATCAGTGGGCCCCTTCTAGCGGGAGGGATCTACGAGCAGTACTTC | CAISGPLLAGGIYEQYF | TRBD2 | TRBV10-3 | many | TRBJ2-7
TGTGCTAGCAGCTTAAGCACTAGCGGTCTTGGCGGGGAGCTGTTTTTT | CASSLSTSGLGGELFF | TRBD2 | TRBV7-7 | many | TRBJ2-2
TGTGCCAGCAGTGAAGCTTCGGGGACTAGCGGGAGGCTCTCCTACGAGCAGTACTTC | CASSEASGTSGRLSYEQYF | TRBD2 | TRBV2 | once | TRBJ2-7
TGTGCCATCAGTGAGTCCGGAGGGGCGCGAACCTACAATGAGCAGTTCTTC | CAISESGGARTYNEQFF | - | TRBV10-3 | - | TRBJ2-1
TGTGCCAGCTCACCCGGGACAGGGGCTGGGAATGAGCAGTTCTTC | CASSPGTGAGNEQFF | TRBD1 | TRBV18 | - | TRBJ2-1
TGTGCCAGCAGTTACCGGCAGGTGACAGATACGCAGTATTTT | CASSYRQVTDTQYF | - | TRBV6-2/TRBV6-3 | many | TRBJ2-3
TGTGCCACCAGTGAAACAGCCAACACTGAAGCTTTCTTT | CATSETANTEAFF | - | TRBV24-1 | - | TRBJ1-1
TGTGCCAGCAGCTTAACAAGTAGCGAGCAGTACTTC | CASSLTSSEQYF | - | TRBV6-2/TRBV6-3 | many | TRBJ2-7
TGCAGCGTTGAAGGGGGACGGGCTGTGCCTGAAGCTTTCTTT | CSVEGGRAVPEAFF | - | TRBV29-1 | - | TRBJ1-1
TGTGCCAGCAGTCAAAGACAGGGCAGCACTGAAGCTTTCTTT | CASSQRQGSTEAFF | TRBD1 | TRBV27 | many | TRBJ1-1
TGCGCCAGCAGCTTGGTTGGCAGGGGGGCGAACACCGGGGAGCTGTTTTTT | CASSLVGRGANTGELFF | - | TRBV5-1 | few | TRBJ2-2
TGTGCCAGCAGCCTTAGACTAGCGGATCCCTCCTACGAGCAGTACTTC | CASSLRLADPSYEQYF | TRBD2 | TRBV4-2 | few | TRBJ2-7
TGTGCCAGCAGCGGACTAGCGGGATGCCAAGAGACCCAGTACTTC | CASSGLAGCQETQYF | TRBD2 | TRBV27 | - | TRBJ2-5
TGCAGTGCTAAGGGAGGGAACACCGGGGAGCTGTTTTTT | CSAKGGNTGELFF | - | TRBV20-1 | few | TRBJ2-2
TGCAGTGCTAAGGGACTAGCGGTGGCCTACGAGCAGTACTTC | CSAKGLAVAYEQYF | TRBD2 | TRBV20-1 | few | TRBJ2-7
TGTGCCAGCAGCGTAGTGGCGGGCCAGGATACGCAGTATTTT | CASSVVAGQDTQYF | - | TRBV9 | - | TRBJ2-3
TGTGCCAGCAGTTTTCGCCGGGAAGCTTTCTTT | CASSFRREAFF | - | TRBV28 | few | TRBJ1-1
TGCAGCGTTGCTTCACAGGAGATTTATCCGAGAAAACTGTTTTTT | CSVASQEIYPRKLFF | - | TRBV29-1 | - | TRBJ1-4
TGCGCCAGCAGCCTTGGTTACACCAACAATGAGCAGTTCTTC | CASSLGYTNNEQFF | - | TRBV5-1 | many | TRBJ2-1
TGTGCCAGCAGCTTAGAGCTAGCGGGGACACAAGAGCAGTTCTTC | CASSLELAGTQEQFF | TRBD2 | TRBV11-2 | many | TRBJ2-1
TGTGCCAGCGAGGGGGTTGGCACAGATACGCAGTATTTT | CASEGVGTDTQYF | - | TRBV28 | many | TRBJ2-3
TGTGCCAGCAGTTTCGTAGCGGGGGGCACAGATACGCAGTATTTT | CASSFVAGGTDTQYF | TRBD2 | TRBV12-3/TRBV12-4 | many | TRBJ2-3